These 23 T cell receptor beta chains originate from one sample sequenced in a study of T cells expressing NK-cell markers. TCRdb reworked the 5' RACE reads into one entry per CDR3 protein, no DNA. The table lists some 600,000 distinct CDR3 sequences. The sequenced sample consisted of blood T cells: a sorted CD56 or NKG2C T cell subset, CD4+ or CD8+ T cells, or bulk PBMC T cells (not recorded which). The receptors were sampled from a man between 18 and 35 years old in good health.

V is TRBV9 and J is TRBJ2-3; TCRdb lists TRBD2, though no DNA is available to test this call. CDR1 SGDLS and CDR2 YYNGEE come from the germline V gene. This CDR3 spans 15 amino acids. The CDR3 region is CASSVEGLALDTQYF.

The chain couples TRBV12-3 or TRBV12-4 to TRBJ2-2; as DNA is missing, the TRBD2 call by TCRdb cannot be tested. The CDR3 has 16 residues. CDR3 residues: CASNQPGTANTGELFF.

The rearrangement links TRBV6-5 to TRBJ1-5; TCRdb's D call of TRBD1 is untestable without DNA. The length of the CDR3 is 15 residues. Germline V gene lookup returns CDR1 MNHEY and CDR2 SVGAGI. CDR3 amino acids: CASSSLQGLGEPQHF.

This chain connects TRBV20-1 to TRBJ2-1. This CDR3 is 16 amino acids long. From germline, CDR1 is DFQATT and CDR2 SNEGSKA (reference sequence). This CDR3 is CSARRLNPSSYNEQFF.

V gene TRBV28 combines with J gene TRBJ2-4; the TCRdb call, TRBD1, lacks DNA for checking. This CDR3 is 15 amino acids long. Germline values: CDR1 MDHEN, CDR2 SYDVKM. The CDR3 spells CASSDSRVAVRIQYF.

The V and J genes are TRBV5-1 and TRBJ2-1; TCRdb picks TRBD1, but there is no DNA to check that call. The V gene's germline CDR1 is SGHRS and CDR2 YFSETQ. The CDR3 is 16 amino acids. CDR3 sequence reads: CASSQHRGPASNEQFF.

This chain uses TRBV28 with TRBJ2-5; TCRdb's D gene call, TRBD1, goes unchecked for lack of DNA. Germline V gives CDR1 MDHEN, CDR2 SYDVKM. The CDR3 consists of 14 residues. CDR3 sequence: CASSVIGGQETQYF.

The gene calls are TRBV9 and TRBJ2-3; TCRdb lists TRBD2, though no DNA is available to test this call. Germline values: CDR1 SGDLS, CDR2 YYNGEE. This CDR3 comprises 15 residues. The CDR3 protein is CASSATDVGVDTQYF.

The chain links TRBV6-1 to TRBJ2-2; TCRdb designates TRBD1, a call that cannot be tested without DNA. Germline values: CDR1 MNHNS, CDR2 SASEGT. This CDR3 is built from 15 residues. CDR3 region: CASRTGVTNTGELFF.

CDR3 amino acids: CASSEGLAGNQPQHF. This rearrangement joins TRBV2 to TRBJ1-5. This CDR3 is 15 amino acids long. CDR1 SNHLY and CDR2 FYNNEI come from the germline V gene.

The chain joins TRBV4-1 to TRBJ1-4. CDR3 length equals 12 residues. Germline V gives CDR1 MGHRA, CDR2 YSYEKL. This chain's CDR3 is CASSRDDEKLFF.

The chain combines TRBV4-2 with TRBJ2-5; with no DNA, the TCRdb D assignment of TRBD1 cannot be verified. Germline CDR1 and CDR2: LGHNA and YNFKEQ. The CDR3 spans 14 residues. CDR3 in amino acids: CASSQDLRDPTQYF.

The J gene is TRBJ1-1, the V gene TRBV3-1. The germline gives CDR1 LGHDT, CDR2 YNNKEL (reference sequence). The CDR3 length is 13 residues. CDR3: CASSQRSEARAFF.

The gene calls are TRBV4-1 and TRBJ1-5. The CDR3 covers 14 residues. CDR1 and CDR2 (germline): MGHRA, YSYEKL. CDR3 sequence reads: CASSQDQWGQPQHF.

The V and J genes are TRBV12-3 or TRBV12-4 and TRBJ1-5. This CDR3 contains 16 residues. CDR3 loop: CASSLWGPKGNQPQHF.

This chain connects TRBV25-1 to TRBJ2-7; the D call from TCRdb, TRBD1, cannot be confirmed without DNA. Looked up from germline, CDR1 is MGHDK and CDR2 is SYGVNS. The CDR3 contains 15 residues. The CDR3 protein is CASSESGAASYEQYF.

CDR3 in amino acids: CSVPDRRNQETQYF. The genes are TRBV29-1 and TRBJ2-5; the TCRdb D gene call, TRBD1, has no DNA to confirm it. CDR3 length equals 14 residues. Germline V gene sequence: CDR1 SQVTM, CDR2 ANQGSEA.

This CDR3 reads CASTSGGTETQYF. The chain recombines TRBV7-9 with TRBJ2-5; TCRdb reports TRBD2, a call that lacks DNA to check it against. This CDR3 has 13 residues. Germline assignment: CDR1 SEHNR and CDR2 FQNEAQ (reference sequence). The full variable domain, with the rest looked up from reference TRBV7-9 and TRBJ2-5, is DTGVSQNPRHKITKRGQNVTFRCDPISEHNRLYWYRQTLGQGPEFLTYFQNEAQLEKSRLLSDRFSAERPKGSFSTLEIQRTEQGDSAMYLCASTSGGTETQYFGPGTRLLVL.

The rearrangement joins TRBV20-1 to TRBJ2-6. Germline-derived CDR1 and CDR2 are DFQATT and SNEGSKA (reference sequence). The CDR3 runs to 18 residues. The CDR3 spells CSARTFPMDPSGANVLTF.

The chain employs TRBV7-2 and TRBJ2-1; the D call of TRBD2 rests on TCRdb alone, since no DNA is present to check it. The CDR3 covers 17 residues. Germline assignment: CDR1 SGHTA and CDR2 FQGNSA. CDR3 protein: CASSSRPWDSKDHEQFF.

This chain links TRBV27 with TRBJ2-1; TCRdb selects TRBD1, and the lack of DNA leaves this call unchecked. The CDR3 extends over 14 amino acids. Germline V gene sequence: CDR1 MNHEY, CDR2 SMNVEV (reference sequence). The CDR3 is CASSYGGLGYEQFF.

The CDR3 here is CASSPTRVETQYF. The genes are TRBV12-3 or TRBV12-4 and TRBJ2-5; TCRdb lists TRBD2, though no DNA is available to test this call. The CDR3 loop spans 13 amino acids.

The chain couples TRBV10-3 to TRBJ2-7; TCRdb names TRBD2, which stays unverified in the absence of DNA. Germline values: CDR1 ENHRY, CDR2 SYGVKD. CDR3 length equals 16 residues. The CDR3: CAISGYGTSPSNEQYF.